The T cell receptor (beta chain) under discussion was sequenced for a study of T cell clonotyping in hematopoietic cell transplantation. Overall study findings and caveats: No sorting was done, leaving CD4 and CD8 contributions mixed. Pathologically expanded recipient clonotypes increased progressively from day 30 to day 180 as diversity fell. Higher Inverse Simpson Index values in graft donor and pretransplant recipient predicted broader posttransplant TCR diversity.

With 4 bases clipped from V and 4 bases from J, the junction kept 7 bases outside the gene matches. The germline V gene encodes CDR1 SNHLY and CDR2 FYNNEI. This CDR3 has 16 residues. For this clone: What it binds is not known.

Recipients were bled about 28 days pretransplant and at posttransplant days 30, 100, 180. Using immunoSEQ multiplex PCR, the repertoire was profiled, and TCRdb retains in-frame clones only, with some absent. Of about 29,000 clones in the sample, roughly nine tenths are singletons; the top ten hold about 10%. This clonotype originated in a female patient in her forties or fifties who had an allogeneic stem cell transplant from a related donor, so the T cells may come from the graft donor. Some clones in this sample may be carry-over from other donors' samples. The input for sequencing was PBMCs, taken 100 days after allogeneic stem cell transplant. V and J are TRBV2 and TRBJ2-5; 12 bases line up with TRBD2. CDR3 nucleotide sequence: TGTGCCAGCAGTGGGTCTCTAGCGGGGGGGCTAGAGACCCAGTACTTC. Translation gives CASSGSLAGGLETQYF.